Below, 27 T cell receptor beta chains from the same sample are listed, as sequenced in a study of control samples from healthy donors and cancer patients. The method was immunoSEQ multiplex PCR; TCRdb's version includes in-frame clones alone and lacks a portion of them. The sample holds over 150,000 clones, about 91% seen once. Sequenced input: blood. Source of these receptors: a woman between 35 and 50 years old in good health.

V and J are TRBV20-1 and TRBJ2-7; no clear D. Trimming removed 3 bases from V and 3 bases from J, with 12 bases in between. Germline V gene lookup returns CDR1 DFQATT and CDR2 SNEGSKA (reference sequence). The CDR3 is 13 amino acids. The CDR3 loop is CSASSQNDYEQYF. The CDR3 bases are TGCAGTGCTAGTTCGCAGAATGACTACGAGCAGTACTTC.

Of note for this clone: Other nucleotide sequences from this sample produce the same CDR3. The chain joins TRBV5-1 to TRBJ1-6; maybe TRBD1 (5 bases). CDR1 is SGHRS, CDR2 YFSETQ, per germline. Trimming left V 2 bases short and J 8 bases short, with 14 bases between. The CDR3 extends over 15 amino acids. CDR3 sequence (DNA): TGCGCCAGCAGCTTTTCGGGGGGGTGGGATTCACCCCTCCACTTT. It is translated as CASSFSGGWDSPLHF.

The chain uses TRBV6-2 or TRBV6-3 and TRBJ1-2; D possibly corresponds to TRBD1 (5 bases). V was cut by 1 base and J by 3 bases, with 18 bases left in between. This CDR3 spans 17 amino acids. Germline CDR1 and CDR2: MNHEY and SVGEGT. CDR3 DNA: TGTGCCAGCAGTTACTTAGCCCAAGAGGGGCCAGACTATGGCTACACCTTC. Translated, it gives CASSYLAQEGPDYGYTF.

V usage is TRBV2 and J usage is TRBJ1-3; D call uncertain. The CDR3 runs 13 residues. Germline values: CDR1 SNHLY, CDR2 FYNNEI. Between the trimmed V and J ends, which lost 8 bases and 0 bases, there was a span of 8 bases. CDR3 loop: CASRTASGNTIYF. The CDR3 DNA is TGTGCCAGCCGTACCGCCTCTGGAAACACCATATATTTT.

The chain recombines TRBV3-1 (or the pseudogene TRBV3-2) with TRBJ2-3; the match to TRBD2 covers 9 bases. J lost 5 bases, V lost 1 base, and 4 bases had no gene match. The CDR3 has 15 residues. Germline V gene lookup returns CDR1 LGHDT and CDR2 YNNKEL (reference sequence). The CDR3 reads CASSQVILAGDTQYF. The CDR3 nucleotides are TGTGCCAGCAGCCAAGTAATACTAGCGGGAGATACGCAGTATTTT.

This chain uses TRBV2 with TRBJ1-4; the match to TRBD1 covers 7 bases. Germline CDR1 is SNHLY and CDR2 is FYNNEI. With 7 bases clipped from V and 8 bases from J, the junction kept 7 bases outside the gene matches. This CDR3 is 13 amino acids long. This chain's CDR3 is CASKGQASEKLFF. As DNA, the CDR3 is TGTGCCAGCAAAGGACAGGCTAGCGAAAAACTGTTTTTT. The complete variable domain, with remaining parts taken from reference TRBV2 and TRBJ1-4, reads EPEVTQTPSHQVTQMGQEVILRCVPISNHLYFYWYRQILGQKVEFLVSFYNNEISEKSEIFDDQFSVERPDGSNFTLKIRSTKLEDSAMYFCASKGQASEKLFFGSGTQLSVL.

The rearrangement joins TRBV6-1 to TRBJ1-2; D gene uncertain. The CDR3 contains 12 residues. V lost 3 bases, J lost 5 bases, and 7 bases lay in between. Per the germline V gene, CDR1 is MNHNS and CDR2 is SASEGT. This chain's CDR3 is CASSDSLYGYTF. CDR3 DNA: TGTGCCAGCAGTGACAGCTTGTATGGCTACACCTTC.

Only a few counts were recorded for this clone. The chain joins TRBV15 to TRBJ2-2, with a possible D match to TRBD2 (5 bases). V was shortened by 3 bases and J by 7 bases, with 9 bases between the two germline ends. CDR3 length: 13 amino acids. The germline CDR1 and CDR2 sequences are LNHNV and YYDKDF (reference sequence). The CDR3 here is CATSSSDRGELFF. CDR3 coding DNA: TGTGCCACCAGCAGTAGCGACCGCGGGGAGCTGTTTTTT.

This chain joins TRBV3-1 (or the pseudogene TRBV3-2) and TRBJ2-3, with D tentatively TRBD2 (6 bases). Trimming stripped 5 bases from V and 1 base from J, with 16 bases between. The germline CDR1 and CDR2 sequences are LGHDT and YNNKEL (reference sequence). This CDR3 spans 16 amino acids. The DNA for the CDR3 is TGTGCCAGCAGCTTAGGGTGGACGGGGGGCACAGATACGCAGTATTTT. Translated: CASSLGWTGGTDTQYF.

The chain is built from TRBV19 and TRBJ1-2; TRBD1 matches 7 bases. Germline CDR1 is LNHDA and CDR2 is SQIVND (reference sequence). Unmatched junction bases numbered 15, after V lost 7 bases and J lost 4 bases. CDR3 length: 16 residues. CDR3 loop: CASKPIDREGSYGYTF. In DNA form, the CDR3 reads TGTGCCAGTAAACCTATTGACAGGGAAGGATCCTATGGCTACACCTTC.

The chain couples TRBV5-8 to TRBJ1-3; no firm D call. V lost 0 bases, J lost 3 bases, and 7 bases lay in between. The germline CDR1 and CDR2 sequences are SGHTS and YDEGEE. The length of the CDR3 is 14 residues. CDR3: CASSLGNNGNTIYF. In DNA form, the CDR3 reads TGTGCCAGCAGCTTGGGGAATAATGGAAACACCATATATTTT.

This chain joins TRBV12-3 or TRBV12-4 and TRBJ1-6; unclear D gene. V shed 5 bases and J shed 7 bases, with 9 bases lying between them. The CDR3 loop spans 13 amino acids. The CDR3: CASSLEENSPLHF. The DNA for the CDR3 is TGTGCCAGCAGTCTGGAGGAGAATTCACCCCTCCACTTT.

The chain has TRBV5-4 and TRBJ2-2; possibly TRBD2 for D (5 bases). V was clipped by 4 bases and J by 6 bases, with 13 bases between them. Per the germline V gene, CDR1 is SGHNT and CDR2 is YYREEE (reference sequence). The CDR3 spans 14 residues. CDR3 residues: CASSPVRASGELFF. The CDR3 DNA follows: TGTGCCAGCAGCCCCGTGAGGGCCTCCGGGGAGCTGTTTTTT. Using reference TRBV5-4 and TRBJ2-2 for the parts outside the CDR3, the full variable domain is ETGVTQSPTHLIKTRGQQVTLRCSSQSGHNTVSWYQQALGQGPQFIFQYYREEENGRGNFPPRFSGLQFPNYSSELNVNALELDDSALYLCASSPVRASGELFFGEGSRLTVL.

CDR3: CSASRGHGSTGELFF. CDR3 DNA: TGCAGTGCTAGTCGGGGGCATGGTTCCACCGGGGAGCTGTTTTTT. The chain couples TRBV20-1 to TRBJ2-2; TRBD1 or TRBD2 may be the D gene (6 bases each). The V end lost 3 bases, the J end lost 4 bases, and 15 bases lay between the germline ends. Germline assignment: CDR1 DFQATT and CDR2 SNEGSKA (reference sequence). CDR3 length: 15 amino acids.

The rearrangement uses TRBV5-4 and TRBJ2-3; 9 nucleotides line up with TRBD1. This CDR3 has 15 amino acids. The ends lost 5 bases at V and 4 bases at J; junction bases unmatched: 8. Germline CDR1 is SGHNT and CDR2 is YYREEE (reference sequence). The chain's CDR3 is CASRGGTGQADTQYF. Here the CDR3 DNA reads TGTGCCAGCAGGGGAGGGACAGGGCAGGCAGATACGCAGTATTTT.

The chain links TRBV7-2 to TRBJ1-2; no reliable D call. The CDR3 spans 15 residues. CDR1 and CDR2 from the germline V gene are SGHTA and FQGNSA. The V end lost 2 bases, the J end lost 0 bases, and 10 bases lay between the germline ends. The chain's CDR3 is CASSLFGVANYGYTF. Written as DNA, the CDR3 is TGTGCCAGCAGCTTATTTGGGGTCGCTAACTATGGCTACACCTTC. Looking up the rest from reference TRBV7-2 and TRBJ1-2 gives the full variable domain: GAGVSQSPSNKVTEKGKDVELRCDPISGHTALYWYRQSLGQGLEFLIYFQGNSAPDKSGLPSDRFSAERTGGSVSTLTIQRTQQEDSAVYLCASSLFGVANYGYTFGSGTRLTVV.

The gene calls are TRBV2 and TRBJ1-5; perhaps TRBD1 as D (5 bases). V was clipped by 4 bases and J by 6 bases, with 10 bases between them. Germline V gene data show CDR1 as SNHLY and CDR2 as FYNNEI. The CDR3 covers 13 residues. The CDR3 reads CASSGQITQPQHF. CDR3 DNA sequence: TGTGCCAGCAGTGGACAGATCACTCAGCCCCAGCATTTT.

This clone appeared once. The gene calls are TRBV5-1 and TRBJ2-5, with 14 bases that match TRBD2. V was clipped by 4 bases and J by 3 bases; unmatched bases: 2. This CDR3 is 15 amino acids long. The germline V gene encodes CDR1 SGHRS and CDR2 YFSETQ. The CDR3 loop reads CASSATSGGEETQYF. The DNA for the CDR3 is TGCGCCAGCAGCGCGACTAGCGGGGGGGAAGAGACCCAGTACTTC.

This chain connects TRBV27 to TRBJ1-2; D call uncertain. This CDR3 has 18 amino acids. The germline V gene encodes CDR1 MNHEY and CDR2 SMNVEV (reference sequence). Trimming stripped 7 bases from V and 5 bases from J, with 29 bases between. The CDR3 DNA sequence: TGTGCCAGCACTCCACTTCAAGACCTTCGAGGGCGGGGATATGGCTACACCTTC. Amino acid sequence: CASTPLQDLRGRGYGYTF.

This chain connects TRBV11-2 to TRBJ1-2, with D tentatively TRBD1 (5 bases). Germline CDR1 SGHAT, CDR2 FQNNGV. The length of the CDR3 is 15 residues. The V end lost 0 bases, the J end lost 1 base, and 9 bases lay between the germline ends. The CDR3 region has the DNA TGTGCCAGCAGCTTAGACGACGGGGGTAACTATGGCTACACCTTC. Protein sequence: CASSLDDGGNYGYTF.

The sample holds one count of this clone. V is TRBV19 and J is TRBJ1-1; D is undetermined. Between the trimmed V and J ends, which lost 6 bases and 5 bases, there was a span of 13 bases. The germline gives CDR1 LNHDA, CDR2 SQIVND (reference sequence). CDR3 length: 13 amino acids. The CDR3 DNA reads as TGTGCCAGTAGCGCGAGGTCGGAAACTGAAGCTTTCTTT. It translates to CASSARSETEAFF.

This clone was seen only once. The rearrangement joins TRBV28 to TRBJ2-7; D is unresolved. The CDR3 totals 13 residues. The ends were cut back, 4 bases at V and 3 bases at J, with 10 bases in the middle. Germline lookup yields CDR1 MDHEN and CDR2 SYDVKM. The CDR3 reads CASSSALFYEQYF. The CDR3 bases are TGTGCCAGCAGTTCCGCCTTGTTCTACGAGCAGTACTTC.

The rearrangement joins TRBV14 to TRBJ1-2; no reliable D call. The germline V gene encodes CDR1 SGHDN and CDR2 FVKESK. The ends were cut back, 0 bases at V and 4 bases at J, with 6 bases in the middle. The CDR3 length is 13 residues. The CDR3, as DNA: TGTGCCAGCAGCCAAGATTGGACCTATGGCTACACCTTC. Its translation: CASSQDWTYGYTF.

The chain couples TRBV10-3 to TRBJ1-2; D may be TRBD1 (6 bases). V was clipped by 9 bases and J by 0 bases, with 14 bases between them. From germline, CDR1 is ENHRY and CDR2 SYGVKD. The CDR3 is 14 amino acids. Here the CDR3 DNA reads TGTGCCATTCGGACTGGGGGCGCTAACTATGGCTACACCTTC. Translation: CAIRTGGANYGYTF.

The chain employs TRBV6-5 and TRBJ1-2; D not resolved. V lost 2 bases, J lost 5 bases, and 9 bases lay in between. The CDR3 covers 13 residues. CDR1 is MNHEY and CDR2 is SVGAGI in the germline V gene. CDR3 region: CASSYGGGYGYTF. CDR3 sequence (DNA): TGTGCCAGCAGTTACGGTGGTGGGTATGGCTACACCTTC.

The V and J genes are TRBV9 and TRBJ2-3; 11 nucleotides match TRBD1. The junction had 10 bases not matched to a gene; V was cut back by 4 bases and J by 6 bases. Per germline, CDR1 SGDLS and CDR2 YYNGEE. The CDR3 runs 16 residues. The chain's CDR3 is CASSFSDRGRSDTQYF. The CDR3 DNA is TGTGCCAGCAGCTTCTCGGACAGGGGGCGATCTGATACGCAGTATTTT. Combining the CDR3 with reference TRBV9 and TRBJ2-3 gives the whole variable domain DSGVTQTPKHLITATGQRVTLRCSPRSGDLSVYWYQQSLDQGLQFLIQYYNGEERAKGNILERFSAQQFPDLHSELNLSSLELGDSALYFCASSFSDRGRSDTQYFGPGTRLTVL.

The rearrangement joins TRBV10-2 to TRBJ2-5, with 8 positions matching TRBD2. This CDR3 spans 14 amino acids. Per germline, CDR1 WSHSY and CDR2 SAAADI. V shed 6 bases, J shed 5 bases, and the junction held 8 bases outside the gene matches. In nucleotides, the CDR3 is TGCGCCAGCAGACCTCGGGGGGGCCGGGAGACCCAGTACTTC. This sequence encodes CASRPRGGRETQYF.